This entry concerns a single T cell receptor (beta chain). TCRbeta libraries were built with three rounds of nested PCR, modified from ARM-PCR. TCRdb processed the multiplex PCR reads anew with MiXCR; each CDR3 protein has one entry. There are about 120,000 distinct CDR3 sequences in the sample; 84% occur only once, and about 23% lies in the top ten. These data are taken from a study of tumor and adjacent non-tumor tissue in lung cancer. The CDR3 sequence is 11 residues long. V lost 7 bases and J 12 bases, leaving 14 bases between the germline ends. This sample's RNA came from whole unsorted tissue. This TCR was recovered from a man aged 70 or older with non-small cell lung cancer. Sequenced input: lung tumor tissue. This chain joins TRBV12-3 or TRBV12-4 and TRBJ2-3, with no clear D. CDR3 region: CASNIKDAQYF. CDR3 sequence (DNA): TGTGCCAGCAATATTAAAGATGCCCAGTATTTT.